Described below is a single TCR beta chain sequence and its context. What it recognizes is unknown. Repertoires were generated with immunoSEQ multiplex PCR, while TCRdb's copy carries only in-frame clones and drops some. The data show about 55,000 clones, around 68% seen once. The data stem from a study of vaccination effects on CD4 cells after COVID-19. The CDR3 covers 13 residues. V lost 0 bases and J lost 4, with 7 bases in between. CDR1 is GTSNPN, CDR2 SVGIG, per germline (reference sequence). Antigen-specific CD4+ T cells were first expanded with viral peptide pools by the ViraFEST assay and only then sequenced. Following 10 days of culture, CD4+ T cells were isolated. Recipients of the vaccine had no prior SARS-CoV-2 infection and negative nucleocapsid antibodies. Each culture well received under 2.5 million PBMC. These cells were then cultured in IMDM with roughly 9.8 IU/ml IL-2 and about 9.4 ug/ml peptides.

This specimen consisted of CD4+ T cells from PBMCs cultured with SARS-CoV-2 spike peptides, obtained before COVID-19 vaccination. V and J are TRBV30 and TRBJ1-5; D uncertain. The sequence derives from a human donor who received a COVID-19 vaccine. The CDR3 region has the DNA TGTGCCTGGAGTGTAAAAGGGAATCAGCCCCAGCATTTT. Translation: CAWSVKGNQPQHF.